These T cell receptor beta chains were read from a single sample in a study of CD8 T cells in ankylosing spondylitis. TCRdb passed the 5' RACE reads through MiXCR, listing each CDR3 protein once. Of approximately 250,000 distinct CDR3 sequences listed, roughly 32% are singletons. Material: blood, either unsorted or a sorted T cell fraction (not recorded which). Receptors were obtained from a male donor with ankylosing spondylitis or in good health (not recorded which). The conserved cysteine and the conserved F or W are not part of the CDR3 here.

v_gene: TRBV18; j_gene: TRBJ2-3; CDR3aa: ASSNLAGGTDTQY
v_gene: TRBV20-1; j_gene: TRBJ2-3; CDR3aa: SASLSGGATDTQY
v_gene: TRBV20-1; j_gene: TRBJ1-5; CDR3aa: SDEKNQPQH
v_gene: TRBV29-1; j_gene: TRBJ2-2; CDR3aa: SVLLANTGELF
v_gene: TRBV15; j_gene: TRBJ1-1; CDR3aa: ATSQIQGSPEAF
v_gene: TRBV12-3/TRBV12-4; j_gene: TRBJ2-3; CDR3aa: ASARTSGRYTDTQY
v_gene: TRBV12-3/TRBV12-4; j_gene: TRBJ2-1; CDR3aa: ASGDSGGANEQF
v_gene: TRBV5-5; j_gene: TRBJ2-4; CDR3aa: ASSLVSAGLTIQY
v_gene: TRBV5-5; j_gene: TRBJ2-1; CDR3aa: ASSLVGQGAYNEQF
v_gene: TRBV10-3; j_gene: TRBJ1-1; CDR3aa: AISEMGGTEAF
v_gene: TRBV24-1; j_gene: TRBJ2-3; CDR3aa: ATSEWRSADTQY
v_gene: TRBV5-1; j_gene: TRBJ1-5; CDR3aa: ASSSTGSVGQPQH
v_gene: TRBV20-1; j_gene: TRBJ2-1; CDR3aa: SAPWTGQSDEQF
v_gene: TRBV20-1; j_gene: TRBJ2-7; CDR3aa: SARDGLAPAYEQY
v_gene: TRBV27; j_gene: TRBJ2-3; CDR3aa: ASRPHRGTIDTQY
v_gene: TRBV29-1; j_gene: TRBJ2-2; CDR3aa: SVELRVGELF
v_gene: TRBV18; j_gene: TRBJ2-5; CDR3aa: ASSPARGQETQY
v_gene: TRBV9; j_gene: TRBJ2-3; CDR3aa: ASSVVDYTDTQY
v_gene: TRBV20-1; j_gene: TRBJ2-1; CDR3aa: SARISGALDIQF
v_gene: TRBV20-1; j_gene: TRBJ2-5; CDR3aa: SARDGGLAGAQETQY
v_gene: TRBV6-1; j_gene: TRBJ2-3; CDR3aa: ASSDSPVGADTQY
v_gene: TRBV5-6; j_gene: TRBJ1-1; CDR3aa: ASSLGLFTEAF
v_gene: TRBV3-1; j_gene: TRBJ2-1; CDR3aa: ASSQPPGDYYNEQF
v_gene: TRBV27; j_gene: TRBJ2-3; CDR3aa: ASSEIESIADTQY
v_gene: TRBV18; j_gene: TRBJ2-1; CDR3aa: ASSPPIFYEQF
v_gene: TRBV7-8; j_gene: TRBJ1-4; CDR3aa: ASSSGGTNEKLF
v_gene: TRBV12-3/TRBV12-4; j_gene: TRBJ2-2; CDR3aa: ASSLGIGANTGELF
v_gene: TRBV7-9; j_gene: TRBJ2-7; CDR3aa: ASSLIKSGGAPYEQY
v_gene: TRBV20-1; j_gene: TRBJ1-5; CDR3aa: SARGGGEGNQPQH
v_gene: TRBV27; j_gene: TRBJ2-7; CDR3aa: ASRPGRSYEQY
v_gene: TRBV5-1; j_gene: TRBJ2-7; CDR3aa: ASSLEGVHEQY
v_gene: TRBV12-3/TRBV12-4; j_gene: TRBJ2-3; CDR3aa: ASSLVAGGRDTQY
v_gene: TRBV20-1; j_gene: TRBJ2-1; CDR3aa: SAQEGGSYNEQF
v_gene: TRBV5-4; j_gene: TRBJ2-3; CDR3aa: ASSSDSSTDTQY
v_gene: TRBV11-2; j_gene: TRBJ1-1; CDR3aa: ASSLLRAGLNTEAF
v_gene: TRBV5-1; j_gene: TRBJ1-1; CDR3aa: ASSYLGSSTEAF
v_gene: TRBV12-3/TRBV12-4; j_gene: TRBJ2-1; CDR3aa: ASKPGTSYNEQF